The clone carrying this T cell receptor beta chain appeared a few times. Its target is unknown. This sample is part of a study of CD8 T cells in ankylosing spondylitis. Findings and limits, study-wide: A motif in TCR beta, a set of about eight highly homologous variants, appeared characteristic of ankylosing spondylitis blood. Disease-linked clones reportedly showed significant enrichment in matched ankylosing spondylitis synovial fluid. Previous work reported some of these motif variants in the synovial fluid and blood of reactive arthritis. The disease-linked clones had a CD8+ phenotype and low blood frequencies.

It was by quantitative 5'-RACE with molecular barcodes that TCR beta libraries were made. TCRdb itself ran the 5' RACE reads through MiXCR, one entry per CDR3 protein. The sample lists fewer than 750,000 distinct CDR3 sequences, roughly 19% occurring once. The CDR3 spans 16 residues. Looked up from germline, CDR1 is KGHDR and CDR2 is SFDVKD. The junction had 6 bases not matched to a gene; V was cut back by 3 bases and J by 2 bases. The chain couples TRBV24-1 to TRBJ2-1, with 7 bases that match TRBD2. The sample was blood, either unsorted or a sorted T cell fraction (not recorded which). This sequence originates from a male donor with ankylosing spondylitis. The CDR3 loop is CATSDPLAAAYNEQFF. The CDR3 nucleotides read TGTGCCACCAGTGATCCTCTAGCGGCCGCCTACAATGAGCAGTTCTTC.